The rows below give T cell receptor beta chains drawn from one sample of a study of monozygotic twins with inflammatory bowel disease. TCRdb reprocessed the 5' RACE reads, with one entry per CDR3 protein and no DNA. This sample's clone table lists about 150,000 distinct CDR3 sequences. Sample: blood. These receptors came from a human donor with ulcerative colitis or Crohn's disease, or a healthy co-twin of an affected twin (not recorded which). The CDR3 runs from the conserved cysteine through the conserved F or W.

J gene: TRBJ2-7; V gene: TRBV28; CDR3 protein: CATNRGTIDEQYF
J gene: TRBJ1-5; V gene: TRBV27; CDR3 protein: CATRDRDSFMADQPQHF
J gene: TRBJ2-1; V gene: TRBV10-2; CDR3 protein: CASSNPHEQFF
J gene: TRBJ1-5; V gene: TRBV6-2/TRBV6-3; CDR3 protein: CASSYGAGSQPQHF
J gene: TRBJ2-2; V gene: TRBV15; CDR3 protein: CATSRTSGRPGELFF
J gene: TRBJ2-2; V gene: TRBV7-2; CDR3 protein: CASSLNGGGNTGELFF
J gene: TRBJ2-7; V gene: TRBV7-9; CDR3 protein: CASSQWTDFSYEQYF
J gene: TRBJ2-7; V gene: TRBV5-1; CDR3 protein: CASSLGGGATITYEQYF
J gene: TRBJ1-1; V gene: TRBV10-3; CDR3 protein: CAISARAEGLDEAFF
J gene: TRBJ2-1; V gene: TRBV19; CDR3 protein: CASTRTGQPYNEQFF
J gene: TRBJ1-1; V gene: TRBV5-5; CDR3 protein: CASSSQSLKNTEAFF
J gene: TRBJ1-2; V gene: TRBV12-3/TRBV12-4; CDR3 protein: CASWDSLFYGYTF
J gene: TRBJ1-2; V gene: TRBV5-6; CDR3 protein: CASSLGDSYGYTF
J gene: TRBJ2-5; V gene: TRBV12-3/TRBV12-4; CDR3 protein: CASSLAGGPETQYF
J gene: TRBJ2-2; V gene: TRBV6-1; CDR3 protein: CASRTGTGATGELFF
J gene: TRBJ1-2; V gene: TRBV7-9; CDR3 protein: CASSSPRTGHYGYTF
J gene: TRBJ2-2; V gene: TRBV24-1; CDR3 protein: CATSDLKAGVGELFF
J gene: TRBJ1-1; V gene: TRBV20-1; CDR3 protein: CSALSMNRGRMNTEAFF
J gene: TRBJ1-4; V gene: TRBV12-3/TRBV12-4; CDR3 protein: CASSSPTGRLTNEKLFF
J gene: TRBJ1-5; V gene: TRBV30; CDR3 protein: CAWSVRLKDQPQHF
J gene: TRBJ1-3; V gene: TRBV9; CDR3 protein: CASSSLSGTIYF
J gene: TRBJ2-3; V gene: TRBV28; CDR3 protein: CASSHFLNGADTQYF
J gene: TRBJ1-1; V gene: TRBV12-3/TRBV12-4; CDR3 protein: CASSLIGRAGTEAFF
J gene: TRBJ2-3; V gene: TRBV5-1; CDR3 protein: CASSSNSDTQYF
J gene: TRBJ1-1; V gene: TRBV5-1; CDR3 protein: CASFPSGPGAALF
J gene: TRBJ1-5; V gene: TRBV3-1; CDR3 protein: CASSPGAGFNQPQHF
J gene: TRBJ1-2; V gene: TRBV5-1; CDR3 protein: CASSLGGSSGYTF
J gene: TRBJ2-6; V gene: TRBV4-3; CDR3 protein: CASSQESSGANVLTF
J gene: TRBJ1-5; V gene: TRBV27; CDR3 protein: CASSFGTGDNQPQHF
J gene: TRBJ2-1; V gene: TRBV10-3; CDR3 protein: CAISPHAGDGSEQFF
J gene: TRBJ2-7; V gene: TRBV10-3; CDR3 protein: CAISERSNEVYEQYF
J gene: TRBJ1-4; V gene: TRBV5-4; CDR3 protein: CASSSSRGPTNEKLFF
J gene: TRBJ2-2; V gene: TRBV3-1; CDR3 protein: CASSRTGELFF
J gene: TRBJ2-1; V gene: TRBV28; CDR3 protein: CASSPVDSRSYNEQFF
J gene: TRBJ2-1; V gene: TRBV7-2; CDR3 protein: CASSSPGRMQFF
J gene: TRBJ1-1; V gene: TRBV4-1; CDR3 protein: CASSQEVSRQTEAFF
J gene: TRBJ1-5; V gene: TRBV29-1; CDR3 protein: CSVALGDKQPQHF
J gene: TRBJ2-1; V gene: TRBV7-9; CDR3 protein: CASSHPSGSRSYNEQFF
J gene: TRBJ2-7; V gene: TRBV20-1; CDR3 protein: CSARGPSGIYEQYF
J gene: TRBJ2-1; V gene: TRBV5-1; CDR3 protein: CASSSNRGGNYEQFF
J gene: TRBJ1-6; V gene: TRBV7-9; CDR3 protein: CASSSLSQISPLHF
J gene: TRBJ2-1; V gene: TRBV20-1; CDR3 protein: CSARDPSSGGPYNEQFF
J gene: TRBJ2-5; V gene: TRBV28; CDR3 protein: CASSPPIKGETQYF
J gene: TRBJ2-1; V gene: TRBV5-1; CDR3 protein: CASSLSPSTNEQFF
J gene: TRBJ2-1; V gene: TRBV12-3/TRBV12-4; CDR3 protein: CASSLASGIYNEQFF
J gene: TRBJ1-6; V gene: TRBV27; CDR3 protein: CASSLSKSTALRAPLHF
J gene: TRBJ2-2; V gene: TRBV7-6; CDR3 protein: CASSLDRASTGELFF
J gene: TRBJ1-1; V gene: TRBV11-2; CDR3 protein: CASSWAGTGPRTEAFF
J gene: TRBJ1-1; V gene: TRBV3-1; CDR3 protein: CASSQWGRETEAFF
J gene: TRBJ2-6; V gene: TRBV7-6; CDR3 protein: CASSSFTGGANVLTF
J gene: TRBJ1-5; V gene: TRBV7-9; CDR3 protein: CASSEKTGADNQPQHF